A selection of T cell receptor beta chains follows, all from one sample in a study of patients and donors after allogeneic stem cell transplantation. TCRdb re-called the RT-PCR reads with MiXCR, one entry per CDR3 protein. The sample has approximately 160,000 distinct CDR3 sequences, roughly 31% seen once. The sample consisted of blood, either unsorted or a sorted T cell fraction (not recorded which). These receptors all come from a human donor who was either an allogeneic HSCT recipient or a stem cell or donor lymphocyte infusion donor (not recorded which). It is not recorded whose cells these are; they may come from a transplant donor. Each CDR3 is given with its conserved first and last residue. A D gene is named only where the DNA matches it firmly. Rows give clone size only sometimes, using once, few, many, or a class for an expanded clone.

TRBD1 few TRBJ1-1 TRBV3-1 TGTGCCAGCAGCCCAGGACAGGCTATAAACACTGAAGCTTTCTTT CASSPGQAINTEAFF
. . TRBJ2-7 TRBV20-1 TGCAGTGCTAGAGACAGAAAATACGAGCAGTACTTC CSARDRKYEQYF
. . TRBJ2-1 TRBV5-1 TGCGCCAGCAGCTTGGATGGGGGGCCCTACAATGAGCAGTTCTTC CASSLDGGPYNEQFF
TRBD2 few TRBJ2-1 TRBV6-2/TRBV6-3 TGTGCCAGCAGTTGGGGCTTTAGCGGGATCTCCTACAATGAGCAGTTCTTC CASSWGFSGISYNEQFF
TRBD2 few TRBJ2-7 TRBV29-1 TGCAGCGTTGAAGGACTAGCGGGAGCTGTTCTTAGCGAGCAGTACTTC CSVEGLAGAVLSEQYF
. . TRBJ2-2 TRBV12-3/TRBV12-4 TGTGCCAGCAGTTTCCTGGGGGGATACACCGGGGAGCTGTTTTTT CASSFLGGYTGELFF
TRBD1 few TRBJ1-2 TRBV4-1 TGCGCCAGCAGCCGGGGGACAGTCGAGACTTACTATGGCTACACCTTC CASSRGTVETYYGYTF
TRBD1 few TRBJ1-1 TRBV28 TGTGCCAGCAGCAATGATAGGACAGGGTGGACTGAAGCTTTCTTT CASSNDRTGWTEAFF
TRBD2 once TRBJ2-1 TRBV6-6 TGTGCCGGGAGCGGGAGACGCGCTTGGAATGAGCAGTTCTTC CAGSGRRAWNEQFF
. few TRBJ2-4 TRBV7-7 TGTGCTAGCAGAACCCCAGGACCCCCCGGAGCCAAAAACATTCAGTACTTC CASRTPGPPGAKNIQYF
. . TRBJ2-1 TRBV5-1 TGCGCCAGCAGCTTTAGGACAGTAAATGAGCAGTTCTTC CASSFRTVNEQFF
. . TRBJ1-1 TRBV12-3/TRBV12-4 TGTGCCAGCAGCATCGGCTTCGGCAACACTGAAGCTTTCTTT CASSIGFGNTEAFF
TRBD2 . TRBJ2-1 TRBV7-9 TGTGCCAGCAGCTTCGGACTAGCGGGACTTCACATTGAGCAGTTCTTC CASSFGLAGLHIEQFF
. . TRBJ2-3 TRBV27 TGTGCCAGCAGTTTAGCACACCCCAGACTAGCAGATACGCAGTATTTT CASSLAHPRLADTQYF
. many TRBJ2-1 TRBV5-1 TGCGCCAGCAGCTTGGCCGAAGCGGGCTACAATGAGCAGTTCTTC CASSLAEAGYNEQFF
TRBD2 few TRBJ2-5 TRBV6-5 TGTGCCAGCAGCCGTCTAACCGGGAGGGCCCAAGAGACCCAGTACTTC CASSRLTGRAQETQYF
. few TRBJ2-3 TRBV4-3 TGCGCCAGCAGCCCTCTAGCGAACACAGATACGCAGTATTTT CASSPLANTDTQYF
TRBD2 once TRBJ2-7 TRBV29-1 TGCAGCGTTGTTACGGGGGGATACGAGCAGTACTTC CSVVTGGYEQYF
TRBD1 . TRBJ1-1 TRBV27 TGTGCCAGCAGTTTCGGGACAGGGGTTACTGAAGCTTTCTTT CASSFGTGVTEAFF
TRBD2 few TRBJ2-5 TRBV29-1 TGCAGCGTTGGCCCGGGACTAGCGGGAGTGGAAGAGACCCAGTACTTC CSVGPGLAGVEETQYF
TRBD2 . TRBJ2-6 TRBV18 TGTGCCAGCTCAGCGGGACTAGCGGGGAGTGCTGGGGCCAACGTCCTGACTTTC CASSAGLAGSAGANVLTF
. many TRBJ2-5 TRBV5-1 TGCGCCAGCAGCTTGGCCGCCTCTTGGGGAGAGACCCAGTACTTC CASSLAASWGETQYF
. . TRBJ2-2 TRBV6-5 TGTGCCAGCAGCCCATCCTTAGCCTACACCGGGGAGCTGTTTTTT CASSPSLAYTGELFF
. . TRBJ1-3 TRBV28 TGTGCCAGCAGTATGGGGCCCCCCCACACCATATATTTT CASSMGPPHTIYF
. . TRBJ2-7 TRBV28 TGTGCCAGCAGTCTCTGGAGAACAGAGAGCGAGCAGTACTTC CASSLWRTESEQYF
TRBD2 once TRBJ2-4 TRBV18 TGTGCCAGCTCACCAGCTAGCGGGAGTTACATTCAGTACTTC CASSPASGSYIQYF
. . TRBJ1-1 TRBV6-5 TGTGCCAGCAGTCCACACACTGGGACCACTGAAGCTTTCTTT CASSPHTGTTEAFF
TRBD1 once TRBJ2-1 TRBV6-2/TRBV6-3 TGTGCCAGCAGTTACCGGGACAGGAGCTCGAGCTCCTACAATGAGCAGTTCTTC CASSYRDRSSSSYNEQFF
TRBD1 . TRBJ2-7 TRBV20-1 TGCAGTGCTAGACCGACAGGGAATCCATACAAGCAGTACTTC CSARPTGNPYKQYF
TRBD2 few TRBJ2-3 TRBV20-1 TGCAGTGCTAGACCTAGCGGGAGTGATACGCAGTATTTT CSARPSGSDTQYF
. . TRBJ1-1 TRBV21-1 TGTGCCAGCAGCAAAGGCGCGGGACGGCCCAACACTGAAGCTTTCTTT CASSKGAGRPNTEAFF
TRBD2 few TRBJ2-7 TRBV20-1 TGCAGTGCTAGAGATGTCTACCTCGGGACTAGCGGACCTCGGGAGCAGTACTTC CSARDVYLGTSGPREQYF
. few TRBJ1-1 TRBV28 TGTGCCAGCAGTCCGGATTGGGAAATGAACACTGAAGCTTTCTTT CASSPDWEMNTEAFF
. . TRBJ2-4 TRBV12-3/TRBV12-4 TGTGCCAGCACCGAGACCGGAGTCCAAAACATTCAGTACTTC CASTETGVQNIQYF
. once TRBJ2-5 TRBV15 TGTGCCACCAGCCCGGCGGGAGAGACCCAGTACTTC CATSPAGETQYF
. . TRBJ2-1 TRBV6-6 TGTGCCAGCCGATTGGGGGAGACGGGGCACAATGAGCAGTTCTTC CASRLGETGHNEQFF
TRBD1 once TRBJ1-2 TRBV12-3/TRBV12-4 TGTGCCAGCACCCCAGCGAGGGGGCGATTTTATGGCTACACCTTC CASTPARGRFYGYTF
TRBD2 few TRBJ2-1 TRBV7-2 TGTGCCAGCAGCCGAACCGGGACTAGTAACAATGAGCAGTTCTTC CASSRTGTSNNEQFF
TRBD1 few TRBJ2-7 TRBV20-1 TGCAGTGCTAGAATGGACAGGGGGGCCTACGAGCAGTACTTC CSARMDRGAYEQYF
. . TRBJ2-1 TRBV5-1 TGCGCCAGCAGCCCCGATTGGGATGAGCAGTTCTTC CASSPDWDEQFF
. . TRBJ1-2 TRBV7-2 TGTGCCAGCAGCTACGTTGACAGCGTATATGGCTACACCTTC CASSYVDSVYGYTF
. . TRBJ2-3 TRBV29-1 TGCAGCGTCACACCGGGGTCCCCAGATACGCAGTATTTT CSVTPGSPDTQYF